This T cell receptor (beta chain) was sequenced during a study of T cells in Graves' hyperthyroidism and ophthalmopathy. Researchers defined stable Graves' hyperthyroidism as no ophthalmopathy progression within 18 months. Using approximately 10 ml of fresh peripheral blood, PBMCs were prepared. Germline loops: CDR1 DFQATT, CDR2 SNEGSKA (reference sequence). V was clipped by 0 bases and J by 2 bases, with 16 bases between them. CDR3 length equals 16 residues. This clonotype was observed once. Its antigen is still unknown. Regarding the study as a whole: Separation of ophthalmopathy from stable hyperthyroidism was achieved by a 13 V-J model.

TCR beta CDR3 regions were amplified from RNA. Researchers ran a first-round RT-PCR on the TCR CDR3 using the HTBI primer set. TCRdb reanalysed the multiplex PCR reads using MiXCR and keeps one entry per CDR3 protein. The sample contains hundreds of thousands of distinct CDR3 sequences, around 15% of which appear only once. The receptor was derived from a woman aged 18-29 years with Graves' hyperthyroidism. This rearrangement joins TRBV20-1 to TRBJ2-5; D perhaps matches TRBD2 (5 bases). Source material: blood. The CDR3 region is CSARDPLGSGQETQYF. DNA of the CDR3: TGCAGTGCTAGAGATCCCTTGGGCAGCGGACAAGAGACCCAGTACTTC.